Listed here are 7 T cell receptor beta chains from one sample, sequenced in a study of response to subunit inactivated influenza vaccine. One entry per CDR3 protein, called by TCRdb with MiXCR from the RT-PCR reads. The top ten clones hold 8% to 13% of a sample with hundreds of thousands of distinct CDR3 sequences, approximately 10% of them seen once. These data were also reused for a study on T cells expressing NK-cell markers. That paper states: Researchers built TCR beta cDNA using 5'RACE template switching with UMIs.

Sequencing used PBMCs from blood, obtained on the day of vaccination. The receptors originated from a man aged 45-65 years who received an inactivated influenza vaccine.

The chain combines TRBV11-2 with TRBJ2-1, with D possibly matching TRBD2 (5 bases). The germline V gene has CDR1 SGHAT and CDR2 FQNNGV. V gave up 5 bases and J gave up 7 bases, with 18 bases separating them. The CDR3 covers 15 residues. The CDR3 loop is CASSRTFARMNEQFF. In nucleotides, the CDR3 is TGTGCCAGCAGCCGGACTTTTGCGAGAATGAATGAGCAGTTCTTC.

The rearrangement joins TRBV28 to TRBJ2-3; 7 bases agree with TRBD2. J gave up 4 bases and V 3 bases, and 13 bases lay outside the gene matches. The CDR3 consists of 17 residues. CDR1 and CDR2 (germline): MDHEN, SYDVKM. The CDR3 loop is CASSFDIGGSRADTQYF. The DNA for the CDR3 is TGTGCCAGCAGTTTTGACATCGGGGGGAGCCGGGCAGATACGCAGTATTTT.

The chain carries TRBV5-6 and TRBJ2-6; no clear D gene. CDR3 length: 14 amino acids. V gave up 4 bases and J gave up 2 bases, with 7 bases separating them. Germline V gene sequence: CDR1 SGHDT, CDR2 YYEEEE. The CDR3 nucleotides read TGTGCCAGCAGCGCCAAGGCTGGGGCCAACGTCCTGACTTTC. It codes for CASSAKAGANVLTF.

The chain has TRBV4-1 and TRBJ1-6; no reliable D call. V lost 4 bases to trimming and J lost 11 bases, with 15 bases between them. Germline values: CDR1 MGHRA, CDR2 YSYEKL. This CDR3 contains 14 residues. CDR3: CASSPKEGRTPLHF. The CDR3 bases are TGCGCCAGCAGCCCGAAGGAGGGTAGGACACCCCTCCACTTT.

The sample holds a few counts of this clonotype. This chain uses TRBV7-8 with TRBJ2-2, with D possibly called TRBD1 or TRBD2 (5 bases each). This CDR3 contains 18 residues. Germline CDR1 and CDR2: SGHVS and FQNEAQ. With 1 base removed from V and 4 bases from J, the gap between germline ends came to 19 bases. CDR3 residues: CASSLDFGFEGPTGELFF. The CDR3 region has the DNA TGTGCCAGCAGCTTAGATTTCGGGTTCGAGGGGCCCACCGGGGAGCTGTTTTTT. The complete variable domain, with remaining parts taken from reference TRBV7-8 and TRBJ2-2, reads GAGVSQSPRYKVAKRGQDVALRCDPISGHVSLFWYQQALGQGPEFLTYFQNEAQLDKSGLPSDRFFAERPEGSVSTLKIQRTQQEDSAVYLCASSLDFGFEGPTGELFFGEGSRLTVL.

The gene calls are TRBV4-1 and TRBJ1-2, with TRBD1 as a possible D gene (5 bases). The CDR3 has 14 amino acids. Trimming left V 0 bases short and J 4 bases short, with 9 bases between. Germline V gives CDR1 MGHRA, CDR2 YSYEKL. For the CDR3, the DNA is TGCGCCAGCAGCCAAGAAACAGGTGTCTATGGCTACACCTTC. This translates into CASSQETGVYGYTF.

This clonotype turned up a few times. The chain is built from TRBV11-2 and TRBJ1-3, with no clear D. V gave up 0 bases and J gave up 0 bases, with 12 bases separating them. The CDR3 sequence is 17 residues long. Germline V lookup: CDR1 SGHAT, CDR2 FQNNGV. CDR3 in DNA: TGTGCCAGCAGCTTAGATCAAATAGGTATCTCTGGAAACACCATATATTTT. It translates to CASSLDQIGISGNTIYF.